The 30 T cell receptor beta chains below were found in one sample sequenced in a study of Ad26.COV2.S vaccination and SARS-CoV-2 variants. Treatment reported: approximately 18 received Ad26.COV2.S at low or high dose, single or two shots; about five received placebo; per-sample allocation not given. Material that was analyzed had been drawn on day 63 after the first vaccine or placebo injection. Sequenced by immunoSEQ multiplex PCR; TCRdb stores in-frame clones only, minus some. The sample consists of about 380,000 clones, around four fifths of them appearing once. Sequences were derived from peripheral blood, sampled in a trial of Ad26.COV2.S vaccine versus placebo. The receptors were gathered from a person between 18 and 65 years old who received the Ad26.COV2.S COVID-19 vaccine or a placebo.

The chain has TRBV3-1 (or the pseudogene TRBV3-2) and TRBJ2-4, with 9 positions matching TRBD1. Per germline, CDR1 LGHDT and CDR2 YNNKEL (reference sequence). Trimming cost V 4 bases and J 8 bases; bases outside gene matches: 6. The CDR3 has 14 amino acids. CDR3 residues: CASSLRQGGDIQYF. CDR3 DNA: TGTGCCAGCAGCCTACGACAGGGGGGGGACATTCAGTACTTC.

V usage is TRBV7-9 and J usage is TRBJ1-2, with D tentatively TRBD1 (5 bases). Deletions cut 7 bases from V and 0 bases from J, with 18 bases between. CDR3 length: 16 amino acids. Germline CDR1 is SEHNR and CDR2 is FQNEAQ (reference sequence). The CDR3, as DNA: TGTGCCAGCAACGCAATCCGGGACCGAGCTAACTATGGCTACACCTTC. The encoded protein is CASNAIRDRANYGYTF.

The chain recombines TRBV2 with TRBJ1-4; D remains unclear. Germline V CDR1 and CDR2: SNHLY, FYNNEI. The CDR3 totals 12 residues. The germline V and J ends were trimmed by 5 bases and 8 bases, with 9 bases remaining between them. The CDR3 DNA sequence: TGTGCCAGCAGTAACTCGGAAGAAAAACTGTTTTTT. Translated: CASSNSEEKLFF.

The chain employs TRBV10-3 and TRBJ1-4; D unclear. V lost 6 bases to trimming and J lost 3 bases, with 8 bases between them. Germline loops: CDR1 ENHRY, CDR2 SYGVKD. This CDR3 is built from 13 residues. The CDR3 nucleotides are TGTGCCATCAGCCGGGAACCTAATGAAAAACTGTTTTTT. It specifies CAISREPNEKLFF.

V is TRBV5-6 and J is TRBJ2-1; TRBD2 matches at 10 bases. The germline V gene encodes CDR1 SGHDT and CDR2 YYEEEE. This CDR3 has 17 amino acids. Trimming took 0 bases from V and 0 from J; bases not matched to a gene: 3. The CDR3 sequence: CASSLVGLADSYNEQFF. In DNA form, the CDR3 reads TGTGCCAGCAGCTTGGTTGGACTAGCGGACTCCTACAATGAGCAGTTCTTC.

The chain recombines TRBV19 with TRBJ2-7; D uncertain. Trimming pared 6 bases from V and 7 bases from J, leaving 13 bases between. CDR3 length: 12 residues. Per the germline V gene, CDR1 is LNHDA and CDR2 is SQIVND (reference sequence). The CDR3 nucleotides read TGTGCCAGTAGCTCTACCGCGTGGGAGCAGTACTTC. Amino acids: CASSSTAWEQYF.

The rearrangement links TRBV5-6 to TRBJ2-7; TRBD2 agrees at 10 bases. Trimming cost V 2 bases and J 3 bases; bases outside gene matches: 8. The CDR3 contains 16 residues. Germline V gene data show CDR1 as SGHDT and CDR2 as YYEEEE. The CDR3 coding sequence is TGTGCCAGCAGCTTCTCTAGCGGGAGAAAAGGCTACGAGCAGTACTTC. As protein: CASSFSSGRKGYEQYF.

Notes on this clone: Other DNA sequences of this sample code for an identical CDR3. The rearrangement links TRBV29-1 to TRBJ1-5; D gene ambiguous. Germline V gene lookup returns CDR1 SQVTM and CDR2 ANQGSEA. Trimming removed 6 bases at V and 0 bases at J, with 6 bases between. This CDR3 has 12 residues. The CDR3: CSVRDSNQPQHF. The CDR3 DNA is TGCAGCGTCCGGGATAGCAATCAGCCCCAGCATTTT.

This clone was seen a single time. V and J are TRBV7-2 and TRBJ2-1; the match to TRBD2 covers 16 bases. The CDR3 length is 19 residues. Losses at the gene ends were 3 bases for V and 0 bases for J; bases not matched to a gene: 5. Germline loops: CDR1 SGHTA, CDR2 FQGNSA. The chain's CDR3 is CASSFLGLAGGSSYNEQFF. The DNA for the CDR3 is TGTGCCAGCAGCTTTTTGGGACTAGCGGGGGGGAGCTCCTACAATGAGCAGTTCTTC.

This sequence joins TRBV11-3 and TRBJ2-1; 15 bases match TRBD2. CDR3 length equals 14 residues. The J segment lost 7 bases and the V segment lost 7 bases, leaving 2 bases of the junction unmatched. Germline V gene sequence: CDR1 SGHNT, CDR2 YENEEA. The CDR3 sequence: CASTGTSGGNEQFF. CDR3 sequence (DNA): TGTGCCAGCACCGGGACTAGCGGGGGGAATGAGCAGTTCTTC.

This clone showed up just a few times. The V gene is TRBV5-1, the J gene TRBJ1-2, with 9 nucleotides matching TRBD1. This CDR3 has 14 amino acids. The ends lost 3 bases at V and 7 bases at J; junction bases unmatched: 7. Germline V CDR1 and CDR2: SGHRS, YFSETQ. The CDR3 region has the DNA TGCGCCAGCAGCTCCCAACAGGGGGCGCCTGGCTACACCTTC. It translates to CASSSQQGAPGYTF.

This chain connects TRBV7-2 to TRBJ1-2; D call uncertain. V shed 1 base and J shed 8 bases, with 5 bases lying between them. Germline loops: CDR1 SGHTA, CDR2 FQGNSA. This CDR3 is 11 amino acids long. CDR3 nucleotides: TGTGCCAGCAGCTTAGTCGTCGGCTACACCTTC. It codes for CASSLVVGYTF.

This clone has just one count. The genes are TRBV5-1 and TRBJ2-7; 11 bases line up with TRBD1. Looked up from germline, CDR1 is SGHRS and CDR2 is YFSETQ. The CDR3 totals 14 residues. J gave up 2 bases and V 4 bases, and 2 bases lay outside the gene matches. CDR3 sequence (DNA): TGCGCCAGCAGCCGGGACAGGGGGACCTACGAGCAGTACTTC. This codes for CASSRDRGTYEQYF.

The chain combines TRBV5-1 with TRBJ2-6; a weak D match, TRBD1 (5 bases). Germline V gene data show CDR1 as SGHRS and CDR2 as YFSETQ. V gave up 1 base and J gave up 4 bases, with 9 bases separating them. The CDR3 runs to 15 residues. Here the CDR3 DNA reads TGCGCCAGCAGCTTGAGGGGCGGCGGGGCCAACGTCCTGACTTTC. Its protein product is CASSLRGGGANVLTF.

The chain carries TRBV18 and TRBJ2-3, with D uncertain. Per germline, CDR1 KGHSH and CDR2 LQKENI. Trimming took 1 base from V and 4 from J, leaving 6 bases between them. The CDR3 has 13 amino acids. The CDR3 reads CASSPRFPDTQYF. CDR3 DNA sequence: TGTGCCAGCTCACCACGGTTCCCAGATACGCAGTATTTT.

The V and J genes are TRBV10-3 and TRBJ1-1; maybe TRBD1 (5 bases). Germline V gene sequence: CDR1 ENHRY, CDR2 SYGVKD. CDR3 length equals 16 residues. V lost 4 bases and J lost 0, with 15 bases in between. CDR3 amino acids: CAISGVRAPMNTEAFF. The CDR3 DNA follows: TGTGCCATCAGTGGAGTCAGGGCCCCTATGAACACTGAAGCTTTCTTT.

CDR3 DNA: TGCGCCAGCAGCTTGGAAGACAGGGGGTACAGTGGCTACACCTTC. Translated: CASSLEDRGYSGYTF. The chain couples TRBV5-1 to TRBJ1-2; 9 positions agree with TRBD1. The V and J ends lost 0 bases and 7 bases, in that order; junction bases with no gene match: 7. Germline V lookup: CDR1 SGHRS, CDR2 YFSETQ. This CDR3 comprises 15 residues.

The chain carries TRBV18 and TRBJ1-1, with D perhaps TRBD1 (5 bases). The germline gives CDR1 KGHSH, CDR2 LQKENI. This CDR3 has 13 residues. V was cut by 4 bases and J by 1 base, with 7 bases left in between. The CDR3 reads CASSQDRNTEAFF. CDR3 coding DNA: TGTGCCAGCTCACAAGACAGGAACACTGAAGCTTTCTTT.

The V gene is TRBV18, the J gene TRBJ2-2; D is unclear. Deletions cut 2 bases from V and 4 bases from J, with 11 bases between. Germline V gene data show CDR1 as KGHSH and CDR2 as LQKENI. The CDR3 loop spans 15 amino acids. Written as DNA, the CDR3 is TGTGCCAGCTCACCAAGAACGGTGGGCACCGGGGAGCTGTTTTTT. It is translated as CASSPRTVGTGELFF.

This clone came up a few times. The chain's CDR3 is CSASHPDTPGRYTF. The DNA for the CDR3 is TGCAGTGCTAGTCACCCCGACACTCCTGGGCGCTACACCTTC. The rearrangement links TRBV20-1 to TRBJ1-2; D not certain. In germline, CDR1 is DFQATT, CDR2 SNEGSKA (reference sequence). The CDR3 contains 14 residues. Trimming took off 3 bases at V and 9 bases at J, with 20 bases between the two ends.

The chain links TRBV7-9 to TRBJ1-2; D not resolved. The V gene lost 7 bases and the J gene lost 8 bases, with 14 bases spanning the gap. In germline, CDR1 is SEHNR, CDR2 FQNEAQ (reference sequence). The CDR3 is 12 amino acids. CDR3 in DNA: TGTGCCAGCACCGCTTCCCCGTGGGGCTACACCTTC. Translation: CASTASPWGYTF.

This chain uses TRBV11-2 with TRBJ2-1, with D maybe TRBD2 (5 bases). This CDR3 is 13 amino acids long. Between the trimmed V and J ends, which lost 5 bases and 4 bases, there was a span of 9 bases. Germline assignment: CDR1 SGHAT and CDR2 FQNNGV. The CDR3: CASSQTTYNEQFF. The CDR3 bases are TGTGCCAGCAGCCAGACTACATACAATGAGCAGTTCTTC.

The rearrangement uses TRBV6-2 or TRBV6-3 and TRBJ2-7, with D possibly matching TRBD2 (5 bases). The germline V gene encodes CDR1 MNHEY and CDR2 SVGEGT. This CDR3 contains 15 residues. V dropped 5 bases and J dropped 3 bases, with 17 bases sitting between them. CDR3 coding DNA: TGTGCCAGCAGTATTGGACTCCCCCTAAGCTACGAGCAGTACTTC. As protein: CASSIGLPLSYEQYF.

The chain has TRBV9 and TRBJ1-5; TRBD1 agrees at 7 bases. Germline V lookup: CDR1 SGDLS, CDR2 YYNGEE. V gave up 0 bases and J gave up 11 bases; unmatched junction bases: 11. The CDR3 length is 15 residues. The CDR3 here is CASSVDGQALTAQHF. The CDR3 DNA sequence: TGTGCCAGCAGCGTAGACGGACAGGCCTTGACGGCCCAGCATTTT.

This clone was seen a few times. V and J are TRBV6-2 or TRBV6-3 and TRBJ1-2, with a weak D call TRBD1 (5 bases). Trimming left V 6 bases short and J 7 bases short, with 18 bases between. This CDR3 comprises 14 residues. Germline lookup yields CDR1 MNHEY and CDR2 SVGEGT. The CDR3 DNA is TGTGCCAGCAGGCCTTTAGCCGGGACGCCTGGCTACACCTTC. Residues: CASRPLAGTPGYTF.

J is TRBJ1-2 and V is TRBV29-1; D unclear. This CDR3 has 11 residues. The germline V gene has CDR1 SQVTM and CDR2 ANQGSEA. Trimming removed 3 bases from V and 8 bases from J, with 10 bases in between. Here the CDR3 DNA reads TGCAGCGTTGACGGCGGCGGCGGCTACACCTTC. It codes for CSVDGGGGYTF.

The V call is TRBV18, the J call TRBJ1-5; weak D call: TRBD1 (6 bases). The CDR3 sequence is 15 residues long. Germline CDR1 is KGHSH and CDR2 is LQKENI. V lost 4 bases and J 0 bases, leaving 10 bases between the germline ends. The CDR3 sequence is CASSHTRGSNQPQHF. The CDR3 nucleotides read TGTGCCAGCTCACACACCAGGGGTAGCAATCAGCCCCAGCATTTT.

This chain uses TRBV27 with TRBJ2-7; TRBD2 matches at 8 bases. J was trimmed by 4 bases and V by 11 bases; bases with no gene match: 13. This CDR3 is built from 14 residues. From germline, CDR1 is MNHEY and CDR2 SMNVEV (reference sequence). The CDR3 here is CAGLRLASDYEQYF. The DNA for the CDR3 is TGTGCCGGATTAAGACTAGCGAGCGATTACGAGCAGTACTTC.

This chain links TRBV4-3 with TRBJ1-6; D perhaps matches TRBD1 (5 bases). V lost 4 bases to trimming and J lost 10 bases, with 14 bases between them. The CDR3 length is 14 residues. Germline V CDR1 and CDR2: LGHNA, YSLEER. Here the CDR3 reads CASSRDPGGSPLHF. The CDR3 DNA is TGCGCCAGCAGCCGGGACCCCGGTGGGTCACCCCTCCACTTT.

V usage is TRBV12-3 or TRBV12-4 and J usage is TRBJ2-1, with 7 bases identical to TRBD2. The ends lost 8 bases at V and 4 bases at J; junction bases unmatched: 5. The length of the CDR3 is 13 residues. Here the CDR3 DNA reads TGTGCCAGCCAACTAGCGATATACAATGAGCAGTTCTTC. This sequence encodes CASQLAIYNEQFF.